Listed below are T cell receptor beta chains from one sample, sequenced in a study of blood T cell repertoires in COVID-19. Only in-frame clones appear in the TCRdb table, and some are missing; sequencing was by immunoSEQ multiplex PCR. The repertoire includes more than 95,000 clones, approximately 90% of them detected once, and less than 2% sits in the top ten. Material: peripheral blood. These receptors all come from a man between 60 and 70 years old with acute or convalescent COVID-19. Each CDR3 is given without its conserved first and last residue. Expanded clones are given a class, and other clones once, few, many or no size at all.

size	J	V	CDR3
once	TRBJ1-3	TRBV3-1/TRBV3-2	ASSPTGFGNTIY
NA	TRBJ2-6	TRBV19	ASSIVFRESGANVLT
NA	TRBJ1-1	TRBV27	ASSWGTATEAF
NA	TRBJ2-5	TRBV27	ASTYRAGETQY
NA	TRBJ1-2	TRBV5-1	ASSSGQGRTGYT
NA	TRBJ1-2	TRBV15	ATSPRGGAYGYT
NA	TRBJ1-2	TRBV15	ATSVEARDYGYT
NA	TRBJ1-2	TRBV21-1	ASVFVPPSYGYT
NA	TRBJ1-2	TRBV12-3/TRBV12-4	ASSRDLYGYT
NA	TRBJ1-2	TRBV3-1/TRBV3-2	ASSQVQGSYT
few	TRBJ1-1	TRBV6-5	AIHRFTGGNTEAF
NA	TRBJ1-1	TRBV5-1	ASSLMGTGSEAF
NA	TRBJ1-1	TRBV6-1	ASSEDFRGNTEAF
NA	TRBJ1-1	TRBV18	ASSPAGIELGTEAF
NA	TRBJ1-2	TRBV6-5	ASSPDRNYGYT
NA	TRBJ2-1	TRBV9	ASSALTSGGASEQF
NA	TRBJ1-1	TRBV30	AWRFWGRSETEAF
NA	TRBJ2-2	TRBV18	ASSPFTGYEGNTGELF
NA	TRBJ2-3	TRBV6-7	ASNGIAGGTDTQY
NA	TRBJ1-2	TRBV6-5	ASRSITTNYGYT
NA	TRBJ1-2	TRBV6-5	ASSYGQNYGYT
NA	TRBJ2-7	TRBV6-5	ASSYSPSGPPYEQY
NA	TRBJ2-1	TRBV6-6	ASSYDASRNEQF
NA	TRBJ1-1	TRBV6-6	ASSYNGNTEAF
NA	TRBJ1-2	TRBV3-1/TRBV3-2	ASSLVRGQGASGYT
NA	TRBJ2-2	TRBV3-1/TRBV3-2	ASSPSAGNTGELF
NA	TRBJ2-7	TRBV6-5	ASSYSRGASYEQY
NA	TRBJ1-3	TRBV10-3	ATASQGTVFSGNTIY
NA	TRBJ1-6	TRBV7-9	ASSKGGPGSPLH
NA	TRBJ1-1	TRBV7-9	ASSSYSPTGLTEAF
once	TRBJ1-1	TRBV30	AWSAASATEAF
NA	TRBJ1-2	TRBV18	ASSPSRDRIGYT
NA	TRBJ1-5	TRBV5-5	ASSSTGTGNQPQH
NA	TRBJ2-5	TRBV5-1	ASGGALAGETQY
NA	TRBJ1-1	TRBV7-2	ASNLQYGGEAF
NA	TRBJ1-6	TRBV19	ASSSLDRGYSYNSPLH
NA	TRBJ1-4	TRBV10-3	AISESTGTNEKLF
NA	TRBJ2-1	TRBV6-5	ASRQGGSYNEQF
NA	TRBJ1-4	TRBV11-2	ASSAGTFSEKLF
NA	TRBJ1-1	TRBV11-2	ASSLRGTGMNTEAF